One sample yielded the 7 T cell receptor beta chains listed below, sequenced in a study of cytomegalovirus exposure and HLA in healthy donors. The PCR was carried out with 60 Vbeta primers and 13 Jbeta primers. The repertoire was sequenced with immunoSEQ multiplex PCR; TCRdb's copy has only in-frame clones and lacks some. The sample carries around 160,000 clones, more than 70% recorded once. The specimen sequenced was PBMCs. These receptors all come from a woman aged 35 to 49 in good health and CMV-seropositive.

The chain has TRBV7-6 and TRBJ2-6; 9 bases match TRBD1. The CDR3 runs to 18 residues. The junction had 10 bases not matched to a gene; V was cut back by 5 bases and J by 2 bases. Germline CDR1 reads SGHVS; CDR2 reads FNYEAQ. The CDR3 loop reads CASSPRGGTGTGANVLTF. The CDR3 nucleotides are TGTGCCAGCAGCCCCCGCGGCGGGACAGGGACTGGGGCCAACGTCCTGACTTTC.

The rearrangement links TRBV12-2 to TRBJ2-4; the D segment call TRBD2 is taken from the table without a DNA check. TRBV12-2 is assigned pseudogene status. The CDR3 spans 16 residues. DNA of the CDR3: TGTGCAAGTCGCTTAGGCCATCCGGGAGCCAAAAACATTCAGTACTTC. Amino acids: CASRLGHPGAKNIQYF.

This clone was observed a single time. The J gene is TRBJ2-5, the V gene TRBV6-1; TRBD2 might be the D (6 bases). With 6 bases removed from V and 2 bases from J, the gap between germline ends came to 16 bases. Looked up from germline, CDR1 is MNHNS and CDR2 is SASEGT. CDR3 size: 15 residues. The CDR3 DNA sequence: TGTGCCAGCAGGGGGGGTTTTTCGGGTCAAGAGACCCAGTACTTC. This sequence encodes CASRGGFSGQETQYF.

The V gene is TRBV6-1, the J gene TRBJ1-5, with 7 bases lining up with TRBD1. Germline assignment: CDR1 MNHNS and CDR2 SASEGT. The CDR3 sequence is 13 residues long. Trimming took 8 bases from V and 7 from J; bases not matched to a gene: 8. DNA of the CDR3: TGTGCCAGCCGCCAGTGGGACAGCCAGCCCCAGCATTTT. It is translated as CASRQWDSQPQHF.

J is TRBJ2-2 and V is TRBV7-8; 8 bases align to TRBD2. The CDR3 is 16 amino acids. Germline V gives CDR1 SGHVS, CDR2 FQNEAQ. With 5 bases clipped from V and 4 bases from J, the junction kept 9 bases outside the gene matches. CDR3: CASSIVAGSVTGELFF. CDR3 nucleotides: TGTGCCAGCAGCATCGTAGCGGGATCGGTCACCGGGGAGCTGTTTTTT.

In its sample, this clone was seen once. The chain recombines TRBV15 with TRBJ1-1, with 7 bases lining up with TRBD1. This CDR3 is built from 19 residues. The V segment lost 0 bases and the J segment 6 bases; nucleotides outside the gene matches: 19. Per germline, CDR1 LNHNV and CDR2 YYDKDF (reference sequence). Here the CDR3 reads CATSRDQSLGDREFAEAFF. For the CDR3, the DNA is TGTGCCACCAGCAGAGATCAGAGTTTAGGGGACAGAGAATTCGCTGAAGCTTTCTTT. The complete variable domain, with remaining parts taken from reference TRBV15 and TRBJ1-1, reads DAMVIQNPRYQVTQFGKPVTLSCSQTLNHNVMYWYQQKSSQAPKLLFHYYDKDFNNEADTPDNFQSRRPNTSFCFLDIRSPGLGDTAMYLCATSRDQSLGDREFAEAFFGQGTRLTVV.

V and J are TRBV11-2 and TRBJ2-7; no firm D call. CDR1 and CDR2 (germline): SGHAT, FQNNGV. The CDR3 is 14 amino acids. The ends were cut back, 3 bases at V and 0 bases at J, with 9 bases in the middle. In DNA, the CDR3 is TGTGCCAGCAGCTTTTCGCGGCCCTCCTACGAGCAGTACTTC. Translated, it gives CASSFSRPSYEQYF.